This T cell receptor beta chain was sequenced for a study of shared clonotypes between healthy human individuals. Study conclusions and caveats: Expectations were that clonotype sharing among donors would be affected by sequencing depth.

TCRdb keeps only in-frame clones here, not all; method: immunoSEQ multiplex PCR. The sample has about 2.2 million clones, 93% seen once. Concerning this clone: Its antigen is unknown. The same CDR3 is also encoded by other DNA sequences in this sample.

It was CD45RO-negative cells, positively selected for CCR7, that made up naive CD8 cells, with terminally differentiated effector memory CD45RA+ cells excluded. This sequence originates from a man between 18 and 29 years old in good health. Some clones in this sample may be carry-over from other donors' samples. Material: naive CD8+ T cells from PBMCs.

CDR3 nucleotide sequence: TGTGCCAGCAGTTTGGGACTAGCGGGGTTCTACGAGCAGTACTTC. The encoded protein is CASSLGLAGFYEQYF. The rearrangement uses TRBV27 and TRBJ2-7, with 13 positions matching TRBD2. V lost 3 bases to trimming and J lost 3 bases; unmatched junction nucleotides: 2. Germline V gene sequence: CDR1 MNHEY, CDR2 SMNVEV (reference sequence). This CDR3 has 15 amino acids.